These T cell receptor beta chains were read from a single sample in a study of T cell responses to AZD1222 COVID-19 vaccine. Libraries were prepared by immunoSEQ multiplex PCR; TCRdb keeps only in-frame clonotypes and omits some of them. The sample yields some 97,000 clones, approximately 87% seen once. Sequenced here: peripheral blood, sampled on day 0 of MenACWY control vaccination. These receptors came from an adult in good health. CDR3s include the opening cysteine and the closing phenylalanine or tryptophan. Fields, in order: CDR3 DNA, CDR3 protein, clone size, V gene, J gene, D gene. The D gene is left open where the match is weak. Clone size is stated in some rows and not others, as once, few, many or a class when expanded.

CDR3nt: TGTGCCAGCAGCTCCGACAGGTCTACTAATGAAAAACTGTTTTTT
CDR3aa: CASSSDRSTNEKLFF
abundance: -
v_gene: TRBV5-4
j_gene: TRBJ1-4
d_gene: -

CDR3nt: TGTGCCAGCAGCTTAGCCTTCGGTGAGCAGTTCTTC
CDR3aa: CASSLAFGEQFF
abundance: -
v_gene: TRBV7-6
j_gene: TRBJ2-1
d_gene: -

CDR3nt: TGCGCCAGCAGCCAAGAAAGGGTCGGGTATGGCTACACCTTC
CDR3aa: CASSQERVGYGYTF
abundance: -
v_gene: TRBV4-3
j_gene: TRBJ1-2
d_gene: -

CDR3nt: TGTGCCAGCAGTGTAACTGGGGACCTCTATGGCTACACCTTC
CDR3aa: CASSVTGDLYGYTF
abundance: -
v_gene: TRBV25-1
j_gene: TRBJ1-2
d_gene: -

CDR3nt: TGCAGTGCTAGTGCTTCTGGGACAGGGGGTTACAATGAGCAGTTCTTC
CDR3aa: CSASASGTGGYNEQFF
abundance: -
v_gene: TRBV20-1
j_gene: TRBJ2-1
d_gene: TRBD1

CDR3nt: TGTGCCAGCAGGCGTGGGACAGGGATTGATTCACCCCTCCACTTT
CDR3aa: CASRRGTGIDSPLHF
abundance: few
v_gene: TRBV11-2
j_gene: TRBJ1-6
d_gene: TRBD1

CDR3nt: TGTGCCAGCAGCCAGAGCAGGGGGCAGGGCTACACCTTC
CDR3aa: CASSQSRGQGYTF
abundance: few
v_gene: TRBV3-1/TRBV3-2
j_gene: TRBJ1-2
d_gene: TRBD1

CDR3nt: TGTGCCAGCAGCCAAGATCGGGGGGGCGATTCACCCCTCCACTTT
CDR3aa: CASSQDRGGDSPLHF
abundance: -
v_gene: TRBV3-1/TRBV3-2
j_gene: TRBJ1-6
d_gene: -

CDR3nt: TGCGCCAGCAGGGGACAGGGGGCATCGATAAGAACCTACGAGCAGTACTTC
CDR3aa: CASRGQGASIRTYEQYF
abundance: -
v_gene: TRBV5-1
j_gene: TRBJ2-7
d_gene: TRBD1

CDR3nt: TGTGCCAGCAGCCGAATCCCCAATTTGAGACAGGGGACCTACGAGCAGTACTTC
CDR3aa: CASSRIPNLRQGTYEQYF
abundance: -
v_gene: TRBV5-4
j_gene: TRBJ2-7
d_gene: TRBD1

CDR3nt: TGTGCCAGCAGCTTCTATGGCGTTCCTGAGCAGTTCTTC
CDR3aa: CASSFYGVPEQFF
abundance: -
v_gene: TRBV7-8
j_gene: TRBJ2-1
d_gene: -

CDR3nt: TGTGCCAGCAGCTTAGGGGTTGGGGGCAGATTGAACACTGAAGCTTTCTTT
CDR3aa: CASSLGVGGRLNTEAFF
abundance: -
v_gene: TRBV11-2
j_gene: TRBJ1-1
d_gene: -

CDR3nt: TGTGCCAGCACGAGGGGGCAAGTTAGGGAAACCGGGGAGCTGTTTTTT
CDR3aa: CASTRGQVRETGELFF
abundance: -
v_gene: TRBV2
j_gene: TRBJ2-2
d_gene: TRBD1

CDR3nt: TGCGCCAGCAGCTTGGACGGTTTTGATGGCTACACCTTC
CDR3aa: CASSLDGFDGYTF
abundance: -
v_gene: TRBV5-1
j_gene: TRBJ1-2
d_gene: -

CDR3nt: TGTGCCAGCAGCTTACGAGTCGATCTCCCCGAGACCCAGTACTTC
CDR3aa: CASSLRVDLPETQYF
abundance: -
v_gene: TRBV11-2
j_gene: TRBJ2-5
d_gene: -

CDR3nt: TGCAGCGTACGGGAGGACCCGAACACTGAAGCTTTCTTT
CDR3aa: CSVREDPNTEAFF
abundance: -
v_gene: TRBV29-1
j_gene: TRBJ1-1
d_gene: -

CDR3nt: TGTGCCAGCAGCTTATGGAGTATCCCTTCCTACGAGCAGTACTTC
CDR3aa: CASSLWSIPSYEQYF
abundance: -
v_gene: TRBV7-9
j_gene: TRBJ2-7
d_gene: -

CDR3nt: TGTGCCAGCTCACCAAGGGACGATAGCTCCTACAATGAGCAGTTCTTC
CDR3aa: CASSPRDDSSYNEQFF
abundance: -
v_gene: TRBV18
j_gene: TRBJ2-1
d_gene: -

CDR3nt: TGTGCCACCAGTGAATCCGGGACAGGATTCTATGGCTACACCTTC
CDR3aa: CATSESGTGFYGYTF
abundance: -
v_gene: TRBV24-1
j_gene: TRBJ1-2
d_gene: TRBD1

CDR3nt: TGCGCCAGCAGCCCTCGCCCTACGGGCGCGGGCTATGGCTACACCTTC
CDR3aa: CASSPRPTGAGYGYTF
abundance: -
v_gene: TRBV5-1
j_gene: TRBJ1-2
d_gene: -

CDR3nt: TGTGCCAGTAGGAGGGGGCATGGCGGGGAGCTGTTTTTT
CDR3aa: CASRRGHGGELFF
abundance: -
v_gene: TRBV19
j_gene: TRBJ2-2
d_gene: TRBD1

CDR3nt: TGTGCCAGCAGCTTACAGTCGGCAGATACGCAGTATTTT
CDR3aa: CASSLQSADTQYF
abundance: -
v_gene: TRBV7-3
j_gene: TRBJ2-3
d_gene: -

CDR3nt: TGTGCCAGCAGAACCGGGACAGGGGTGGAGACCCAGTACTTC
CDR3aa: CASRTGTGVETQYF
abundance: -
v_gene: TRBV2
j_gene: TRBJ2-5
d_gene: TRBD1

CDR3nt: TGTGCCAGCAGTTTTGGCGGGAGCTACAATGAGCAGTTCTTC
CDR3aa: CASSFGGSYNEQFF
abundance: -
v_gene: TRBV28
j_gene: TRBJ2-1
d_gene: TRBD2

CDR3nt: TGTGCCAGCAGCTTACTGAGACTAGCGGGCGGGGAGCTGTTTTTT
CDR3aa: CASSLLRLAGGELFF
abundance: -
v_gene: TRBV7-9
j_gene: TRBJ2-2
d_gene: TRBD2

CDR3nt: TGTGCCTGGAGCGCTCTTACAGGGGTAGCCAAAAACATTCAGTACTTC
CDR3aa: CAWSALTGVAKNIQYF
abundance: -
v_gene: TRBV30
j_gene: TRBJ2-4
d_gene: TRBD1

CDR3nt: TGTGCCACTAACCGGGACACCCATAGCAATCAGCCCCAGCATTTT
CDR3aa: CATNRDTHSNQPQHF
abundance: -
v_gene: TRBV19
j_gene: TRBJ1-5
d_gene: -

CDR3nt: TGCGCCAGCAGCCGTGCCCCAAGTGCCGACACCGGGGAGCTGTTTTTT
CDR3aa: CASSRAPSADTGELFF
abundance: -
v_gene: TRBV4-3
j_gene: TRBJ2-2
d_gene: -

CDR3nt: TGTGCCAGCAGGCGACAGGGGAAAGCCGAGCAGTACTTC
CDR3aa: CASRRQGKAEQYF
abundance: -
v_gene: TRBV13
j_gene: TRBJ2-7
d_gene: TRBD1

CDR3nt: TGTGCCAGTAGTATTCTTTATTCGGGATACTACGAGCAGTACTTC
CDR3aa: CASSILYSGYYEQYF
abundance: -
v_gene: TRBV19
j_gene: TRBJ2-7
d_gene: -

CDR3nt: TGTGCCAGCAGCTGGAGAGGGGGCCCTGGTGAAAAACTGTTTTTT
CDR3aa: CASSWRGGPGEKLFF
abundance: -
v_gene: TRBV7-2
j_gene: TRBJ1-4
d_gene: TRBD1

CDR3nt: TGTGCCATCAGTGAGTCGTTCGGGACAGGCCCGGGCACCTTC
CDR3aa: CAISESFGTGPGTF
abundance: few
v_gene: TRBV10-3
j_gene: TRBJ1-2
d_gene: TRBD1

CDR3nt: TGTGCCAGCAGTGCGTCAGGGGCCCCGTGGGGAAACACCATATATTTT
CDR3aa: CASSASGAPWGNTIYF
abundance: -
v_gene: TRBV28
j_gene: TRBJ1-3
d_gene: -

CDR3nt: TGTGCCAGCAGCCTCTCGAAGGGAGTGGACACCGGGGAGCTGTTTTTT
CDR3aa: CASSLSKGVDTGELFF
abundance: -
v_gene: TRBV7-2
j_gene: TRBJ2-2
d_gene: -

CDR3nt: TGTGCCAGCAGTGAATTGGGCCTCTATAGCAATCAGCCCCAGCATTTT
CDR3aa: CASSELGLYSNQPQHF
abundance: -
v_gene: TRBV6-1
j_gene: TRBJ1-5
d_gene: -

CDR3nt: TGTGCCAGCAGTTTTGGACTAGTAAGTTCCTACGAGCAGTACTTC
CDR3aa: CASSFGLVSSYEQYF
abundance: few
v_gene: TRBV6-2/TRBV6-3
j_gene: TRBJ2-7
d_gene: TRBD2

CDR3nt: TGTGCCAGCAGCCCACTACGGGAATACGAGCAGTACTTC
CDR3aa: CASSPLREYEQYF
abundance: -
v_gene: TRBV11-2
j_gene: TRBJ2-7
d_gene: -

CDR3nt: TGTGCCATCAGTGAGTCGAACATGTACGAGCAGTACTTC
CDR3aa: CAISESNMYEQYF
abundance: few
v_gene: TRBV10-3
j_gene: TRBJ2-7
d_gene: -

CDR3nt: TGTGCCAGCGGGGGGACAAGCGGGGCGGGGACTGGCTACACCTTC
CDR3aa: CASGGTSGAGTGYTF
abundance: -
v_gene: TRBV6-5
j_gene: TRBJ1-2
d_gene: -

CDR3nt: TGTGCCAGCAGGCTTCTTGGCTCCTATAATTCACCCCTCCACTTT
CDR3aa: CASRLLGSYNSPLHF
abundance: -
v_gene: TRBV27
j_gene: TRBJ1-6
d_gene: -

CDR3nt: TGTGCCAGCAGTCCAAAGTGGACAGGGGCGGATGGCTACACCTTC
CDR3aa: CASSPKWTGADGYTF
abundance: -
v_gene: TRBV28
j_gene: TRBJ1-2
d_gene: TRBD1

CDR3nt: TGTGCCAGCTCACCAGGACAGGCCTTCACAGATACGCAGTATTTT
CDR3aa: CASSPGQAFTDTQYF
abundance: -
v_gene: TRBV18
j_gene: TRBJ2-3
d_gene: TRBD1

CDR3nt: TGTGCCAGCAGCCCTTTTAGGGCGACAGGGGCATCATCTCAGCCCCAGCATTTT
CDR3aa: CASSPFRATGASSQPQHF
abundance: -
v_gene: TRBV6-2/TRBV6-3
j_gene: TRBJ1-5
d_gene: TRBD1

CDR3nt: TGTGCCCTCAGAGGGGGACAGGGGGCGGCCGGGGCCAACGTCCTGACTTTC
CDR3aa: CALRGGQGAAGANVLTF
abundance: -
v_gene: TRBV10-3
j_gene: TRBJ2-6
d_gene: TRBD1

CDR3nt: TGTGCCAGTAGTATGGGCTGGGATTATAGCAATCAGCCCCAGCATTTT
CDR3aa: CASSMGWDYSNQPQHF
abundance: -
v_gene: TRBV19
j_gene: TRBJ1-5
d_gene: -

CDR3nt: TGTGCCAGCAGCCCTAAGCGGCCCACGAACACCGGGGAGCTGTTTTTT
CDR3aa: CASSPKRPTNTGELFF
abundance: -
v_gene: TRBV27
j_gene: TRBJ2-2
d_gene: -

CDR3nt: TGTGCCAGTAGGTCGGAGACGGAGACTGAAGCTTTCTTT
CDR3aa: CASRSETETEAFF
abundance: -
v_gene: TRBV11-1
j_gene: TRBJ1-1
d_gene: -

CDR3nt: TGTGCCAGCTCACCGGGGGCAGGGGGCTTGGACACTGAAGCTTTCTTT
CDR3aa: CASSPGAGGLDTEAFF
abundance: few
v_gene: TRBV18
j_gene: TRBJ1-1
d_gene: TRBD1

CDR3nt: TGTGCCAGCAGCCGAGACACAGGGGCAGATCAGCCCCAGCATTTT
CDR3aa: CASSRDTGADQPQHF
abundance: few
v_gene: TRBV3-1/TRBV3-2
j_gene: TRBJ1-5
d_gene: TRBD1

CDR3nt: TGTGCCAGCAGTTATCTTGGCAGGAACACTGAAGCTTTCTTT
CDR3aa: CASSYLGRNTEAFF
abundance: once
v_gene: TRBV6-5
j_gene: TRBJ1-1
d_gene: -